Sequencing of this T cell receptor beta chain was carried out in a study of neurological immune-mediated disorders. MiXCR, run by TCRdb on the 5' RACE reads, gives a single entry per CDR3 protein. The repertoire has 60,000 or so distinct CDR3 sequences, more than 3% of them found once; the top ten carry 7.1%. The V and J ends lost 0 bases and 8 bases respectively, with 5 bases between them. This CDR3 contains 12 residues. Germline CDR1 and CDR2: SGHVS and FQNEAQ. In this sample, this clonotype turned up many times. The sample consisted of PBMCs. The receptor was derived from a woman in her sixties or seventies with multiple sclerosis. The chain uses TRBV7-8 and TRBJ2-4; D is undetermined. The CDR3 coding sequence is TGTGCCAGCAGCTTAGCGCTAGACATTCAGTACTTC. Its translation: CASSLALDIQYF.